The 20 T cell receptor beta chains listed next were all sequenced from one sample in a study of cytomegalovirus exposure and HLA in healthy donors. In the PCR, 60 Vbeta and 13 Jbeta primers were used. Method: immunoSEQ multiplex PCR; TCRdb's copy keeps in-frame clones and lacks some. The sample carries about 100,000 clones, approximately 70% recorded once. The source material was PBMCs. These receptors all stem from a woman aged 18-29 years in good health and CMV-seropositive.

The chain recombines TRBV14 with TRBJ1-5; D unclear. Per the germline V gene, CDR1 is SGHDN and CDR2 is FVKESK. The CDR3 is 15 residues long. Trimming stripped 1 base from V and 0 bases from J, with 7 bases between. CDR3: CASSQGGNSNQPQHF. The CDR3 coding sequence is TGTGCCAGCAGCCAAGGCGGAAATAGCAATCAGCCCCAGCATTTT.

CDR3 sequence: CASTVSHEQYF. The CDR3 DNA sequence: TGTGCCAGCACGGTGTCCCACGAGCAGTACTTC. The V gene is TRBV28, the J gene TRBJ2-7, with unresolved D. Trimming removed 7 bases from V and 5 bases from J, with 9 bases in between. The germline V gene encodes CDR1 MDHEN and CDR2 SYDVKM. This CDR3 is 11 amino acids long.

The count of this clone is one. This rearrangement joins TRBV6-1 to TRBJ1-4; a possible D gene is TRBD1 (5 bases). This CDR3 region has 15 residues. The V end lost 1 base, the J end lost 5 bases, and 11 bases lay between the germline ends. Germline CDR1 MNHNS, CDR2 SASEGT. The CDR3 loop is CASSEVDRGNEKLFF. The CDR3 DNA follows: TGTGCCAGCAGTGAAGTGGACCGGGGGAATGAAAAACTGTTTTTT.

This chain links TRBV5-1 with TRBJ2-1; D might be TRBD2 (5 bases). Trimming removed 0 bases at V and 0 bases at J, with 7 bases between. This CDR3 has 15 amino acids. Germline V gene lookup returns CDR1 SGHRS and CDR2 YFSETQ. Written as DNA, the CDR3 is TGCGCCAGCAGCTTGGTGGGGAGCTCCTACAATGAGCAGTTCTTC. Translated, it gives CASSLVGSSYNEQFF.

V gene TRBV10-3 combines with J gene TRBJ2-5; 7 bases map to TRBD2. CDR1 ENHRY and CDR2 SYGVKD come from the germline V gene. Unmatched junction bases numbered 0, after V lost 4 bases and J lost 1 base. This CDR3 is 13 amino acids long. CDR3 amino acids: CAISGTSQETQYF. The CDR3 nucleotides read TGTGCCATCAGTGGGACTAGCCAAGAGACCCAGTACTTC.

This chain uses TRBV6-1 with TRBJ1-5; 8 positions match TRBD1. The ends lost 1 base at V and 3 bases at J; junction bases unmatched: 5. This CDR3 has 16 amino acids. CDR1 and CDR2 from the germline V gene are MNHNS and SASEGT. The CDR3: CASSEDGRGLNQPQHF. CDR3 DNA: TGTGCCAGCAGTGAAGATGGCAGGGGGCTCAATCAGCCCCAGCATTTT.

V is TRBV15 and J is TRBJ1-5, with a possible D match to TRBD1 (5 bases). Trimming left V 7 bases short and J 1 base short, with 14 bases between. Germline CDR1 LNHNV, CDR2 YYDKDF (reference sequence). The CDR3 is 15 residues long. CDR3 region: CATTAGGGSNQPQHF. The CDR3 bases are TGTGCCACCACAGCTGGGGGGGGGAGCAATCAGCCCCAGCATTTT.

The sample holds one count of this clone. The V gene is TRBV30, the J gene TRBJ2-7, with D possibly being TRBD1 (5 bases). Per the germline V gene, CDR1 is GTSNPN and CDR2 is SVGIG (reference sequence). The V end was cut by 4 bases, the J end by 4 bases, with 14 bases between. This CDR3 is 13 amino acids long. CDR3 protein: CAWTLGHHYEQYF. The DNA of the CDR3 is TGTGCCTGGACCCTGGGGCATCATTACGAGCAGTACTTC.

This clone has more than one count but fewer than ten. The rearrangement uses TRBV6-6 and TRBJ2-7, with TRBD1 as a possible D gene (6 bases). From germline, CDR1 is MNHNY and CDR2 SVGAGI (reference sequence). The V end lost 6 bases, the J end lost 0 bases, and 15 bases lay between the germline ends. The CDR3 spans 15 residues. CDR3 region: CASSRRQVSSYEQYF. The CDR3 nucleotides read TGTGCCAGCAGCCGGCGACAGGTCAGCTCCTACGAGCAGTACTTC.

The chain couples TRBV19 to TRBJ2-7, with a possible D match to TRBD1 (5 bases). The V and J ends lost 5 bases and 0 bases respectively, with 5 bases between them. Germline CDR1 reads LNHDA; CDR2 reads SQIVND (reference sequence). CDR3 length: 12 residues. Written as DNA, the CDR3 is TGTGCCAGTAGTGACAGCTCCTACGAGCAGTACTTC. Protein product: CASSDSSYEQYF.

The rearrangement joins TRBV6-1 to TRBJ2-7; D is perhaps TRBD2 (5 bases). Trimming stripped 4 bases from V and 7 bases from J, with 8 bases between. The CDR3 covers 11 residues. Germline V lookup: CDR1 MNHNS, CDR2 SASEGT. The CDR3 loop is CASSGTGEQYF. Here the CDR3 DNA reads TGTGCCAGCAGTGGAACGGGAGAGCAGTACTTC.

The J gene is TRBJ2-5, the V gene TRBV19; 7 bases align to TRBD2. J gave up 5 bases and V 5 bases, and 14 bases lay outside the gene matches. The CDR3 sequence is 16 residues long. CDR1 and CDR2 from the germline V gene are LNHDA and SQIVND (reference sequence). CDR3 coding DNA: TGTGCCAGTAGTTCTAGCGGCACTCCTCCTAGGGAGACCCAGTACTTC. Translated: CASSSSGTPPRETQYF.

V usage is TRBV7-7 and J usage is TRBJ2-7; D not resolved. This CDR3 region has 15 residues. Trimming took 5 bases from V and 4 from J, leaving 18 bases between them. CDR1 is SSHAT, CDR2 FNYEAQ, per germline (reference sequence). CDR3 amino acids: CASSPSLADFYEQYF. As DNA, the CDR3 is TGTGCCAGCAGCCCCAGTCTGGCGGATTTTTACGAGCAGTACTTC.

This clone was counted a few times. This chain uses TRBV28 with TRBJ2-7, with 9 bases that match TRBD2. This CDR3 contains 15 residues. CDR1 and CDR2 (germline): MDHEN, SYDVKM. The ends lost 2 bases at V and 4 bases at J; junction bases unmatched: 6. CDR3 nucleotide sequence: TGTGCCAGCAGTTTAACACTAGCGGGTGGTTACGAGCAGTACTTC. The encoded protein is CASSLTLAGGYEQYF.

V and J are TRBV27 and TRBJ2-7; D uncertain. The V end lost 3 bases, the J end lost 2 bases, and 11 bases lay between the germline ends. The germline gives CDR1 MNHEY, CDR2 SMNVEV (reference sequence). This CDR3 spans 14 amino acids. CDR3 residues: CASSFSVGAYEQYF. The DNA of the CDR3 is TGTGCCAGCAGTTTTTCGGTCGGTGCCTACGAGCAGTACTTC.

This chain uses TRBV28 with TRBJ2-7; 9 nucleotides line up with TRBD2. This CDR3 comprises 15 residues. The J segment lost 3 bases and the V segment lost 5 bases, leaving 8 bases of the junction unmatched. Germline V CDR1 and CDR2: MDHEN, SYDVKM. CDR3 amino acids: CASSTSTSGRYEQYF. CDR3 in DNA: TGTGCCAGCAGTACCTCAACTAGCGGGCGCTACGAGCAGTACTTC.

The chain links TRBV28 to TRBJ2-7, with 8 bases that match TRBD2. This CDR3 comprises 14 residues. Germline V gene lookup returns CDR1 MDHEN and CDR2 SYDVKM. The V gene end was trimmed by 3 bases and the J gene end by 3 bases; junction bases not matched to a gene: 4. The CDR3 spells CASSFWSGGYEQYF. CDR3 in DNA: TGTGCCAGCAGTTTTTGGAGCGGGGGCTACGAGCAGTACTTC. The variable domain in full, completed from reference TRBV28 and TRBJ2-7, reads DVKVTQSSRYLVKRTGEKVFLECVQDMDHENMFWYRQDPGLGLRLIYFSYDVKMKEKGDIPEGYSVSREKKERFSLILESASTNQTSMYLCASSFWSGGYEQYFGPGTRLTVT.

CDR3 DNA sequence: TGTGCCAGCAGTTGGGGGCATACTGAAGCTTTCTTT. Protein product: CASSWGHTEAFF. V is TRBV28 and J is TRBJ1-1; a weak D match, TRBD1 (6 bases). The germline V gene has CDR1 MDHEN and CDR2 SYDVKM. Trimming cost V 4 bases and J 5 bases, with 8 bases left between them. The CDR3 is 12 amino acids.

This clone was seen a single time. The chain recombines TRBV5-1 with TRBJ2-5; 10 bases match TRBD2. This CDR3 spans 16 amino acids. Germline-derived CDR1 and CDR2 are SGHRS and YFSETQ. J was trimmed by 2 bases and V by 3 bases; bases with no gene match: 7. CDR3: CASSSATSGAQETQYF. CDR3 DNA sequence: TGCGCCAGCAGCTCCGCAACTAGCGGGGCTCAAGAGACCCAGTACTTC.

The sample holds one count of this clone. The gene calls are TRBV9 and TRBJ2-1; 12 bases line up with TRBD2. The CDR3 has 16 residues. V dropped 3 bases and J dropped 5; count of bases not matched to a gene: 6. Germline V lookup: CDR1 SGDLS, CDR2 YYNGEE. CDR3 DNA: TGTGCCAGCAGCGCCGGGACTAGCGGGTCCAACAATGAGCAGTTCTTC. Translated, it gives CASSAGTSGSNNEQFF.